What follows describes a single T cell receptor beta chain. The entry originates in a study of blood T cell repertoires in COVID-19. Study in general: The analysed material was cDNA or gDNA that came from T cells, B-cell-depleted T cells, or PBMCs.

TCRdb's copy holds only in-frame clones and misses some; the assay was immunoSEQ multiplex PCR. The sample includes 200,000 to 250,000 clones, 70% to 85% of them seen just once. V was pared by 1 base and J by 4 bases, with 16 bases between. This CDR3 comprises 16 residues. CDR1 LGHDT and CDR2 YNNKEL come from the germline V gene (reference sequence). The origin of this receptor is a man aged 80 or over with acute or convalescent COVID-19. Sample: peripheral blood. V and J are TRBV3-1 (or the pseudogene TRBV3-2) and TRBJ1-2; no clear D. CDR3 DNA: TGTGCCAGCAGCCAAGTGCTGGCGAGCGGTCCCTATGGCTACACCTTC. It encodes CASSQVLASGPYGYTF.